Following are 9 T cell receptor beta chains from one sample sequenced in a study of cytomegalovirus exposure and HLA in healthy donors. Use of 60 Vbeta and 13 Jbeta primers characterized the PCR. Assay: immunoSEQ multiplex PCR; the TCRdb copy retains only in-frame clones and omits some. This sample yields about 160,000 clones, of which 82% are seen a single time; about 0.89% belongs to the top ten. The sequencing sample was made of PBMCs. All receptors derive from a girl aged 2-9 years in good health and CMV-seropositive.

The chain couples TRBV5-1 to TRBJ2-5, with a tentative D call TRBD1 (5 bases). This CDR3 contains 17 residues. The V end lost 4 bases, the J end lost 2 bases, and 21 bases lay between the germline ends. Germline lookup yields CDR1 SGHRS and CDR2 YFSETQ. The CDR3: CASSLLSGPRRQETQYF. CDR3 bases: TGCGCCAGCAGCCTACTATCAGGGCCCAGACGGCAAGAGACCCAGTACTTC.

The chain recombines TRBV28 with TRBJ2-3; a weak D match, TRBD1 (6 bases). V lost 7 bases and J 5 bases, leaving 13 bases between the germline ends. The CDR3 extends over 13 amino acids. CDR1 and CDR2 from the germline V gene are MDHEN and SYDVKM. CDR3 nucleotide sequence: TGTGCCAGCAAGGGGGTGGATAGAGATACGCAGTATTTT. Amino acids: CASKGVDRDTQYF.

This chain joins TRBV6-1 and TRBJ2-7; TRBD1 agrees at 9 bases. This CDR3 is 14 amino acids long. V trimming: 5 bases; J trimming: 1 base; junction bases outside the gene matches: 3. CDR1 and CDR2 from the germline V gene are MNHNS and SASEGT. CDR3 nucleotide sequence: TGTGCCAGCAGTTCCGGGACAGGGTCCTACGAGCAGTACTTC. It translates to CASSSGTGSYEQYF.

This rearrangement joins TRBV9 to TRBJ2-1, with a weak D call TRBD2 (6 bases). Germline V gene lookup returns CDR1 SGDLS and CDR2 YYNGEE. Trimming left V 4 bases short and J 0 bases short, with 14 bases between. This CDR3 has 16 residues. The CDR3 sequence: CASSPAGSASYNEQFF. The CDR3 DNA reads as TGTGCCAGCAGCCCCGCGGGGTCCGCCTCCTACAATGAGCAGTTCTTC.

This clone has more than one count but fewer than ten. In the same sample, other DNA sequences code for this CDR3. The rearrangement uses TRBV6-1 and TRBJ2-7, with 7 positions matching TRBD1. This CDR3 comprises 14 residues. V was clipped by 3 bases and J by 0 bases; unmatched bases: 2. Germline CDR1 and CDR2: MNHNS and SASEGT. The chain's CDR3 is CASSEGDSSYEQYF. CDR3 nucleotide sequence: TGTGCCAGCAGTGAGGGGGACAGCTCCTACGAGCAGTACTTC.

This rearrangement joins TRBV2 to TRBJ2-7, with 9 bases fitting TRBD1. This CDR3 is 15 amino acids long. Per the germline V gene, CDR1 is SNHLY and CDR2 is FYNNEI. The trim removed 6 bases at V and 0 bases at J, leaving 6 bases unmatched. This CDR3 is CASRKQGAFSYEQYF. The CDR3 coding sequence is TGTGCCAGCAGAAAACAGGGGGCCTTCTCCTACGAGCAGTACTTC. Full variable domain (remainder filled in from reference TRBV2 and TRBJ2-7): EPEVTQTPSHQVTQMGQEVILRCVPISNHLYFYWYRQILGQKVEFLVSFYNNEISEKSEIFDDQFSVERPDGSNFTLKIRSTKLEDSAMYFCASRKQGAFSYEQYFGPGTRLTVT.

The gene calls are TRBV30 and TRBJ1-2; 8 bases are a match to TRBD1. The junction had 21 bases not matched to a gene; V was cut back by 7 bases and J by 8 bases. The CDR3 sequence is 16 residues long. The germline CDR1 and CDR2 sequences are GTSNPN and SVGIG (reference sequence). As DNA, the CDR3 is TGTGCCTACACAGGGGGTCTGGGTCGGGGGCATACCGGCTACACCTTC. Its protein product is CAYTGGLGRGHTGYTF.

This chain links TRBV5-1 with TRBJ1-4; 8 bases align to TRBD1. V lost 6 bases and J lost 7; bases outside the gene matches: 11. Germline V gene data show CDR1 as SGHRS and CDR2 as YFSETQ. CDR3 length: 15 residues. CDR3 in amino acids: CASKGRGRPREKLFF. In nucleotides, the CDR3 is TGCGCCAGCAAGGGCAGGGGGCGCCCCCGTGAAAAACTGTTTTTT.

This clone was seen more than once but under ten times. J is TRBJ1-3 and V is TRBV28; 8 bases agree with TRBD1. The V segment lost 5 bases and the J segment 0 bases; nucleotides outside the gene matches: 3. This CDR3 is built from 15 residues. In germline, CDR1 is MDHEN, CDR2 SYDVKM. Written as DNA, the CDR3 is TGTGCCAGCAGTAGCCAGGGGGCCTCTGGAAACACCATATATTTT. This encodes CASSSQGASGNTIYF.